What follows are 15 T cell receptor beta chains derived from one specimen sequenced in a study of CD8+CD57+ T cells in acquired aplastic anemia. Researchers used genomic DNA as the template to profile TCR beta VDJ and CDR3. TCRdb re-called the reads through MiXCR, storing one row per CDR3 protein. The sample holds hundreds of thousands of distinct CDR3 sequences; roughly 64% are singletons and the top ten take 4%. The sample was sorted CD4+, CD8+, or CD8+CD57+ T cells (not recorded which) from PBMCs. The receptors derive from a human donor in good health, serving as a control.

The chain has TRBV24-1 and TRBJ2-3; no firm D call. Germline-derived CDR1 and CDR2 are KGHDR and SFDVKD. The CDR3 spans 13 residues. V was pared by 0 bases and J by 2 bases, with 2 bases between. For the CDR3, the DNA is TGTGCCACCAGTGATTTGCTCACAGATACGCAGTATTTT. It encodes CATSDLLTDTQYF.

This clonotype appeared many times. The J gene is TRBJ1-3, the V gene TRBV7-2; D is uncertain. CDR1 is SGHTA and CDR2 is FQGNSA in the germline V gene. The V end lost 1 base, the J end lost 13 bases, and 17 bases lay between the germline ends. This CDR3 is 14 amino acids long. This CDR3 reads CASSLEGRLTSIYF. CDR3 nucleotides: TGTGCCAGCAGCTTAGAGGGCAGGTTGACGTCAATATATTTT.

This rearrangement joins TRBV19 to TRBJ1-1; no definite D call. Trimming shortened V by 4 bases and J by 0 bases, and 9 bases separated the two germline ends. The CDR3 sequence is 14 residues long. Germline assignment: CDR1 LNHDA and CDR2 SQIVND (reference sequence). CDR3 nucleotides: TGTGCCAGTAGTAATACGAGGATGAACACTGAAGCTTTCTTT. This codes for CASSNTRMNTEAFF.

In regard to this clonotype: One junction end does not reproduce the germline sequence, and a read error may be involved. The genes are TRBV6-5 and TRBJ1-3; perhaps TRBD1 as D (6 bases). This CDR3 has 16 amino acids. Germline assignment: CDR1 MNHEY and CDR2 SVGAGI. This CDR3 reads CVSSYAGVNSGNTIYF. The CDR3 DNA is TGTGTCAGCAGTTACGCAGGGGTGAACTCTGGAAACACCATATATTTT.

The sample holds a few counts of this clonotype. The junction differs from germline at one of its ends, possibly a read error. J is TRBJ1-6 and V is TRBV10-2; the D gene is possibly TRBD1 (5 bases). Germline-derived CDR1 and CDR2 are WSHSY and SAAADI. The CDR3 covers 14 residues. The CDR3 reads CASSVEGRDSPLLF. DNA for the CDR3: TGTGCCAGCAGCGTAGAGGGCAGGGACTCTCCCCTCCTCTTT.

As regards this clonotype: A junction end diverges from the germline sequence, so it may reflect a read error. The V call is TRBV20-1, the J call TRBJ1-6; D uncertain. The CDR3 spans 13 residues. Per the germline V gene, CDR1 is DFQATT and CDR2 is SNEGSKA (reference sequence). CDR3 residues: CSVTAEGDSPLHF. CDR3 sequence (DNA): TGCAGTGTTACGGCAGAGGGAGATTCGCCCCTCCACTTT.

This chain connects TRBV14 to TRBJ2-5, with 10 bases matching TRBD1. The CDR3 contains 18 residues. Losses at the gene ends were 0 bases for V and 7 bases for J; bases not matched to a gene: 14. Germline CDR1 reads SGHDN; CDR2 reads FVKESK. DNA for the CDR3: TGTGCCAGCAGCCAAGAGTTCCTGGGACAGGGGTCGATGGGGACCCAGTACTTC. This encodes CASSQEFLGQGSMGTQYF.

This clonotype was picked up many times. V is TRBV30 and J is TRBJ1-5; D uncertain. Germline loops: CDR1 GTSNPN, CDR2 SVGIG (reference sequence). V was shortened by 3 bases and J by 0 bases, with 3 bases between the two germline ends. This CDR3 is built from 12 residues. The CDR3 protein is CAWSNSNQPQHF. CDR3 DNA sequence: TGTGCCTGGAGCAATAGCAATCAGCCCCAGCATTTT.

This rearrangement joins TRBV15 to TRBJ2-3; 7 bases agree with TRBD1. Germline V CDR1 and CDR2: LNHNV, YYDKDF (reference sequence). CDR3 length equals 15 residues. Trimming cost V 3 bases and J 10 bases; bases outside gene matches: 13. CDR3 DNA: TGTGCCACCAGCAGTCGCGACAGGGACCCACATCCGCAGTATTTT. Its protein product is CATSSRDRDPHPQYF.

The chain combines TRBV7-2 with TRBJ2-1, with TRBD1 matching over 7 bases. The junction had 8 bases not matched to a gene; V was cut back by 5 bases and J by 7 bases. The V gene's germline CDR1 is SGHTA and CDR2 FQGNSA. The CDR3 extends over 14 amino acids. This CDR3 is CASSLQGVKNEQFF. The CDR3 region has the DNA TGTGCCAGCAGCCTCCAGGGGGTGAAGAATGAGCAGTTCTTC.

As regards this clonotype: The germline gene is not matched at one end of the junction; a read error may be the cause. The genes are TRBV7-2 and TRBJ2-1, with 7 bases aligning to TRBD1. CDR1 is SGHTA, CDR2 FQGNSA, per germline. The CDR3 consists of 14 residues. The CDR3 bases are TGTGCCAGCAGCAAGAGGGGGACAGCTGGTTACGAGCAGTTC. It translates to CASSKRGTAGYEQF.

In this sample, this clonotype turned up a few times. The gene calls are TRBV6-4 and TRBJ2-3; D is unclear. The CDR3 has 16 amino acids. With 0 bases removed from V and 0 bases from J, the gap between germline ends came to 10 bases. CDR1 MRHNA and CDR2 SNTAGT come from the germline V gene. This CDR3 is CASSDSQQSSTDTQYF. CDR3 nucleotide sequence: TGTGCCAGCAGTGACTCACAGCAATCTAGCACAGATACGCAGTATTTT.

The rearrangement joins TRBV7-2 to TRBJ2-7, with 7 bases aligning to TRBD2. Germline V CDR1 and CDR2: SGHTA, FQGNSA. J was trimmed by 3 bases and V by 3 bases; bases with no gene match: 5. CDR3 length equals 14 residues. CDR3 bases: TGTGCCAGCAGCTTTTCCAGCGGGGACTACGAGCAGTACTTC. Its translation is CASSFSSGDYEQYF.

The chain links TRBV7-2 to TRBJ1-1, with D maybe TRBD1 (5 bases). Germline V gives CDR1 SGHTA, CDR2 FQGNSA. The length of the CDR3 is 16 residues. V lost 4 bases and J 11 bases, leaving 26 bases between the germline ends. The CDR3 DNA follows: TGTGCCAGCAGCTCTAGCGGGGGAACCACAGATACGCAGGCTTTCTTT. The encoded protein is CASSSSGGTTDTQAFF.

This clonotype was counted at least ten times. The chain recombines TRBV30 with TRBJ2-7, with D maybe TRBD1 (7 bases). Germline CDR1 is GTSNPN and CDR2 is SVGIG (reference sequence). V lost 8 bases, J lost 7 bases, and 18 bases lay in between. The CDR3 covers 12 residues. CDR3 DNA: TGTGCCCGGAAAGGAGGGGGCCCAGAGCAGTACTTC. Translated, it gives CARKGGGPEQYF.